This T cell receptor (beta chain) was documented in a study of shared clonotypes between healthy human individuals. Generated by immunoSEQ multiplex PCR, the TCRdb table keeps only in-frame clones and is missing some. The data hold around 690,000 clones, with 90% observed a single time. The sequenced material came from memory CD8+ T cells from PBMCs. As to subset: CD45RO+ cells pooled with CCR7-negative TemRA cells. The source is a man aged 18 to 30 in good health. Some clones in this sample may be carry-over from other donors' samples.

CDR3 loop: CASSESTASGTSTDTQYF. CDR3 nucleotide sequence: TGCGCCAGCAGTGAGTCGACTGCTAGCGGGACGAGCACAGATACGCAGTATTTT. The gene calls are TRBV10-1 and TRBJ2-3; TRBD2 aligns across 9 bases. The CDR3 runs to 18 residues. The V and J ends lost 0 bases and 0 bases, in that order; junction bases with no gene match: 7. Germline assignment: CDR1 WNHNN and CDR2 SYGVQD (reference sequence).